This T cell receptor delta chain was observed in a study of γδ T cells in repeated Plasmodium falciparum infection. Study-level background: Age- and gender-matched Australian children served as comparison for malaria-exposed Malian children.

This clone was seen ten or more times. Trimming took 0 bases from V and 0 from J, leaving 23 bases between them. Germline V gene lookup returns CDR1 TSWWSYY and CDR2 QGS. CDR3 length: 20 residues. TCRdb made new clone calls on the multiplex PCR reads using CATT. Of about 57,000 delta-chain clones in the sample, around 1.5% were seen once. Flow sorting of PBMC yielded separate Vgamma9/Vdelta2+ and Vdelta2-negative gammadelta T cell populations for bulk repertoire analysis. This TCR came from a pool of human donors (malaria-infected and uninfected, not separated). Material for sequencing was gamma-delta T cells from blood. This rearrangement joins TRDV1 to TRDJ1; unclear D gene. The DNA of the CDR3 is TGTGCTCTTGGGGAACTAGACATTCACGCAGTATGGGCGTACACCGATAAACTCATCTTT. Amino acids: CALGELDIHAVWAYTDKLIF.